This T cell receptor beta chain originates from a study of T-cell memory formation after mild COVID-19. Turning to the study itself: TCR clusters mostly belonged to single donors.

Constant-segment-primed 5'RACE gave TCR alpha and TCR beta cDNA libraries with sample barcodes and UMIs. From the 5' RACE reads, TCRdb called clonotypes with MiXCR, one entry per CDR3 protein. The sample shows about 140,000 distinct CDR3 sequences, 11% to 15% of them seen only once. CDR1 is SGHTA, CDR2 FQGNSA, per germline. CDR3 size: 14 residues. V was clipped by 3 bases and J by 3 bases, with 12 bases between them. Regarding the study as a whole: Clones shrinking from day 15 to 85 showed even CD4/CD8 mixes; later expanders tilted CD4+. The main location of contracting CD4+ clones was CM and EM, and that of contracting CD8+ clones was EMRA.

Details on this clonotype: The target antigen is unknown.

This TCR was recovered from an adult woman who had mild COVID-19 (a few samples of this study predate the infection). Cell type and time point are not known. The genes are TRBV7-2 and TRBJ2-7; D is unresolved. The sample was PBMCs or a T cell subset sorted from them (not recorded which). CDR3 amino acids: CASSFLGPDYEQYF. The CDR3 DNA sequence: TGTGCCAGCAGCTTCCTAGGACCGGACTACGAGCAGTACTTC.